This T cell receptor beta chain was sequenced in a study of cytomegalovirus exposure and HLA in healthy donors. The CDR3 covers 13 residues. The germline gives CDR1 MDHEN, CDR2 SYDVKM. Trimming removed 8 bases from V and 5 bases from J; junction bases left unmatched: 5. A multiplex PCR was run with 60 Vbeta primers and 13 Jbeta primers. Profiled with immunoSEQ multiplex PCR; TCRdb holds only in-frame clones, not every one. The sample lists some 200,000 clones, more than 75% seen once, with roughly 0.8% in the top ten. Donors showed nominal health when sampled, although they likely had unrecorded immune exposures. Findings and caveats of the study: Data from an earlier analysis indicated that most TCR beta V segments were productive either about 90% or about 30% of the time. The study carried out a later analysis of TCR beta sequences. It associated about 15,000 of them with specific HLA alleles at a false discovery rate of 0.05. A further, later analysis showed that HLA-associated TCR beta chains (compared with equally common others) were more clonally expanded.

About this clone: The antigen is not known.

This clonotype originated in a woman between 18 and 29 years old in good health and CMV-seronegative. Input material: PBMCs. V is TRBV28 and J is TRBJ1-1, with TRBD1 matching over 10 bases. The CDR3 DNA reads TGTGCCAGCGGCCGGGACAGGGGAACTGAAGCTTTCTTT. Its translation: CASGRDRGTEAFF.